This TCR beta chain was recorded in a study of blood T cell repertoires in COVID-19. V was pared by 11 bases and J by 4 bases, with 14 bases of the junction left unmatched. This CDR3 has 15 residues. The germline V gene has CDR1 SNHLY and CDR2 FYNNEI. Participants spanned ages about 18 to 90 years and resided in 24 US areas. Participants reported their clinical history, and cohort assignment relied on those reports. Two negative PCRs, clearance, or symptom resolution were required of recovered Cohort 3 donors. Per the original methods: Amplification of reference gene primers provided the estimated nucleated cell counts. Using immunoSEQ multiplex PCR, the repertoire was profiled, and TCRdb retains in-frame clones only, with some absent. The D gene and trimming were derived from the DNA, and the V and J assignments and clone size from that table. The table includes a few hundred thousand clones, around nine tenths detected once.

This sequence joins TRBV2 and TRBJ2-3; 8 bases map to TRBD1. The clonotype was recovered from a woman aged 25 to 39 who had recovered from COVID-19. The sequenced sample consisted of PBMCs or T cells enriched from blood (not recorded which). CDR3 region: CAYRMGRGHSDTQYF. CDR3 nucleotides: TGTGCCTATAGGATGGGCAGGGGGCATTCAGATACGCAGTATTTT.